This T cell receptor (beta chain) was captured by sequencing in a study of T-cell reconstitution after alpha-beta-depleted transplantation in children. This clonotype was observed a handful of times. CDR3 length equals 14 residues. The V end was cut by 0 bases, the J end by 4 bases, with 9 bases between. Unique molecular identifiers were incorporated when the TCRbeta library was constructed. MiXCR was run by TCRdb on the PCR reads, yielding one entry per CDR3 protein. The sample shows 380,000 or so distinct CDR3 sequences, about 14% of them seen only once. The rearrangement joins TRBV12-3 or TRBV12-4 to TRBJ1-2; D uncertain. The specimen comprised PBMCs, sampled from the stem cell graft. This TCR was recovered from a human donor who donated a stem cell graft to a child with Fanconi anemia. The CDR3 sequence is CASSLAPAGYGYTF. CDR3 sequence (DNA): TGTGCCAGCAGTTTAGCGCCGGCGGGCTATGGCTACACCTTC.